This passage covers 25 T cell receptor beta chains from one sample sequenced in a study of blood T cells in healthy people across ages. Primers used in a second PCR of roughly 6 to 11 cycles were a sample-barcoded 5' primer and a J-beta primer mix. TCRdb passed the 5' RACE reads through MiXCR, listing each CDR3 protein once. The sample has some 1.8 million distinct CDR3 sequences, around 40% seen once. The material sequenced was blood. These receptors originate from a human donor in good health.

CDR3 DNA: TGTGCCAGCAGAATCGGGCAGAACTATGGCTACACCTTC. It yields the protein CASRIGQNYGYTF. This chain connects TRBV6-2 or TRBV6-3 to TRBJ1-2; D uncertain. The CDR3 covers 13 residues. The V and J ends lost 6 bases and 2 bases respectively, with 10 bases between them. Germline CDR1 and CDR2: MNHEY and SVGEGT.

V usage is TRBV6-1 and J usage is TRBJ2-1, with D perhaps TRBD1 or TRBD2 (6 bases each). V lost 5 bases and J 5 bases, leaving 25 bases between the germline ends. Germline V gives CDR1 MNHNS, CDR2 SASEGT. The CDR3 length is 18 residues. CDR3 nucleotide sequence: TGTGCCAGCAGTCAAACCCGAAGGGGGGCTCGGGACGACAATGAGCAGTTCTTC. It yields the protein CASSQTRRGARDDNEQFF.

The chain links TRBV7-2 to TRBJ2-7, with D tentatively TRBD2 (5 bases). Germline assignment: CDR1 SGHTA and CDR2 FQGNSA. Deletions cut 5 bases from V and 2 bases from J, with 19 bases between. This CDR3 contains 16 residues. CDR3 loop: CASSPRFGVSPYEQYF. For the CDR3, the DNA is TGTGCCAGCAGCCCTCGTTTCGGGGTGTCCCCCTACGAGCAGTACTTC.

The genes are TRBV7-2 and TRBJ2-5, with D possibly matching TRBD1 (5 bases). Trimming took off 3 bases at V and 3 bases at J, with 14 bases between the two ends. The CDR3 loop spans 15 amino acids. From germline, CDR1 is SGHTA and CDR2 FQGNSA. The CDR3 region has the DNA TGTGCCAGCAGCTTCCAAGGGGCAGGGAAAGAGACCCAGTACTTC. This translates into CASSFQGAGKETQYF.

This sequence joins TRBV20-1 and TRBJ1-6; the match to TRBD1 covers 8 bases. Germline V gives CDR1 DFQATT, CDR2 SNEGSKA (reference sequence). Trimming removed 5 bases from V and 9 bases from J; junction bases left unmatched: 18. The CDR3 totals 17 residues. CDR3 residues: CSAPPGTGRSGVSPLHF. In nucleotides, the CDR3 is TGCAGTGCTCCACCCGGGACAGGCCGATCTGGGGTTTCACCCCTCCACTTT.

The rearrangement joins TRBV29-1 to TRBJ2-7, with 10 nucleotides matching TRBD1. This CDR3 has 15 residues. The trim removed 4 bases at V and 0 bases at J, leaving 6 bases unmatched. From germline, CDR1 is SQVTM and CDR2 ANQGSEA. CDR3 coding DNA: TGCAGCGTTGTTGGGGACAGGGGTAGCTCCTACGAGCAGTACTTC. It yields the protein CSVVGDRGSSYEQYF.

In this sample, this clonotype turned up many times. The chain combines TRBV11-2 with TRBJ2-1, with 9 bases matching TRBD1. Looked up from germline, CDR1 is SGHAT and CDR2 is FQNNGV. Trimming cost V 2 bases and J 5 bases; bases outside gene matches: 4. The CDR3 loop spans 15 amino acids. The CDR3 loop reads CASSLQTGGDNEQFF. CDR3 DNA: TGTGCCAGCAGCTTACAGACAGGGGGGGACAATGAGCAGTTCTTC.

The chain carries TRBV10-3 and TRBJ2-1; no definite D call. The CDR3 covers 16 residues. V lost 4 bases and J 8 bases, leaving 21 bases between the germline ends. Germline-derived CDR1 and CDR2 are ENHRY and SYGVKD. The CDR3 DNA is TGTGCCATCAGTGGAGTTGTGAAGCTTTCGGAGTATGAGCAGTTCTTC. Translating it yields CAISGVVKLSEYEQFF.

The chain uses TRBV5-1 and TRBJ2-7, with D perhaps matching TRBD1 or TRBD2 (7 bases each). Germline CDR1 SGHRS, CDR2 YFSETQ. The CDR3 length is 18 residues. The ends were cut back, 4 bases at V and 2 bases at J, with 25 bases in the middle. The CDR3 nucleotides are TGCGCCAGCAGCCCGGGATGGTCAAGCGGGACAGCGACCTACGAGCAGTACTTC. This sequence encodes CASSPGWSSGTATYEQYF.

The chain couples TRBV4-1 to TRBJ2-6, with 10 bases identical to TRBD2. The CDR3 runs to 17 residues. Germline trimming cut 4 bases from V and 4 bases from J; bases unmatched to any gene: 7. Germline CDR1 and CDR2: MGHRA and YSYEKL. CDR3 amino acids: CASSRLAGVAGANVLTF. The CDR3, as DNA: TGCGCCAGCAGCCGGCTAGCGGGGGTCGCCGGGGCCAACGTCCTGACTTTC.

This chain links TRBV29-1 with TRBJ1-2, with D maybe TRBD1 (5 bases). The length of the CDR3 is 13 residues. The ends were cut back, 0 bases at V and 7 bases at J, with 12 bases in the middle. Per germline, CDR1 SQVTM and CDR2 ANQGSEA. CDR3 sequence reads: CSVEDRTGLGYTF. The CDR3 nucleotides are TGCAGCGTTGAAGATCGCACAGGACTTGGCTACACCTTC. Using reference TRBV29-1 and TRBJ1-2 for the parts outside the CDR3, the full variable domain is SAVISQKPSRDICQRGTSLTIQCQVDSQVTMMFWYRQQPGQSLTLIATANQGSEATYESGFVIDKFPISRPNLTFSTLTVSNMSPEDSSIYLCSVEDRTGLGYTFGSGTRLTVV.

This clonotype was counted a single time. The rearrangement links TRBV29-1 to TRBJ2-3; 7 nucleotides align to TRBD2. The CDR3 covers 15 residues. The trim removed 0 bases at V and 3 bases at J, leaving 6 bases unmatched. The germline gives CDR1 SQVTM, CDR2 ANQGSEA. CDR3 protein: CSVEEFGGVTDTQYF. As DNA, the CDR3 is TGCAGCGTTGAAGAATTTGGGGGGGTTACAGATACGCAGTATTTT.

This clonotype was seen a handful of times. The chain joins TRBV20-1 to TRBJ2-3; no definite D call. This CDR3 spans 15 amino acids. Trimming shortened V by 0 bases and J by 1 base, and 11 bases separated the two germline ends. CDR1 and CDR2 (germline): DFQATT, SNEGSKA (reference sequence). The CDR3 nucleotides are TGCAGTGCTAGAGATCCAGCTGGGGGCACAGATACGCAGTATTTT. Encoded protein: CSARDPAGGTDTQYF.

This clonotype was counted between two and nine times. V gene TRBV4-3 combines with J gene TRBJ2-7; D possibly corresponds to TRBD2 (5 bases). This CDR3 spans 16 amino acids. Germline CDR1 LGHNA, CDR2 YSLEER. The V end lost 0 bases, the J end lost 3 bases, and 15 bases lay between the germline ends. The CDR3 sequence: CASSQEGSWAHYEQYF. DNA for the CDR3: TGCGCCAGCAGCCAAGAGGGGAGCTGGGCCCACTACGAGCAGTACTTC.

This clonotype was detected only a few times. The CDR3 DNA reads as TGCGCCAGCAGCCAAGCTGCGGGGGGCATTACTGGGGCCAACGTCCTGACTTTC. As protein: CASSQAAGGITGANVLTF. V and J are TRBV4-1 and TRBJ2-6, with 8 bases lining up with TRBD2. The junction had 7 bases not matched to a gene; V was cut back by 1 base and J by 2 bases. The CDR3 runs to 18 residues. Germline loops: CDR1 MGHRA, CDR2 YSYEKL.

The chain joins TRBV7-9 to TRBJ2-1; no reliable D call. The germline V gene has CDR1 SEHNR and CDR2 FQNEAQ (reference sequence). V lost 2 bases and J lost 9, with 17 bases in between. The CDR3 is made up of 15 amino acids. CDR3 in amino acids: CASSLFPEALGEQFF. The CDR3, as DNA: TGTGCCAGCAGCTTATTCCCAGAGGCGCTCGGTGAGCAGTTCTTC.

A note on this clonotype: At one boundary the junction diverges from the germline segment, which might be a read error. DNA of the CDR3: TGTGCCAGTAGTTTCGGGGACGCCACGAATCAGCCCCAGCATTTT. It translates to CASSFGDATNQPQHF. The chain links TRBV12-3 or TRBV12-4 to TRBJ1-5, with D possibly matching TRBD1 (5 bases). The length of the CDR3 is 15 residues.

V gene TRBV24-1 combines with J gene TRBJ2-1; TRBD1 matches 11 bases. The germline V gene has CDR1 KGHDR and CDR2 SFDVKD. The CDR3 runs to 16 residues. The V segment lost 5 bases and the J segment 0 bases; nucleotides outside the gene matches: 2. The CDR3 nucleotides read TGTGCCACCAGTGCGGGACAGGGGGTCTCCTACAATGAGCAGTTCTTC. Translation gives CATSAGQGVSYNEQFF.

The chain carries TRBV20-1 and TRBJ2-1; 10 bases are a match to TRBD2. This CDR3 region has 14 residues. CDR1 is DFQATT, CDR2 SNEGSKA, per germline (reference sequence). The ends lost 3 bases at V and 6 bases at J; junction bases unmatched: 5. The CDR3, as DNA: TGCAGTGCTAGTCCTAGCGGGGGTCGCAATGAGCAGTTCTTC. Translated, it gives CSASPSGGRNEQFF.

This chain connects TRBV6-1 to TRBJ2-7; 9 bases agree with TRBD1. Germline V gene data show CDR1 as MNHNS and CDR2 as SASEGT. Losses at the gene ends were 9 bases for V and 5 bases for J; bases not matched to a gene: 8. CDR3 size: 13 residues. The CDR3 coding sequence is TGTGCCAGGACTACAGGGGGCCTGAACGAGCAGTACTTC. Protein product: CARTTGGLNEQYF.

The chain employs TRBV7-9 and TRBJ2-2; 10 bases are a match to TRBD2. V shed 6 bases and J 1 base; nucleotides not matched to a gene: 5. The CDR3 is 16 amino acids. Germline CDR1 SEHNR, CDR2 FQNEAQ (reference sequence). CDR3 bases: TGTGCCAGCAGTCAGACTAGCGGGCAGAACACCGGGGAGCTGTTTTTT. Translating gives CASSQTSGQNTGELFF.

V gene TRBV7-2 combines with J gene TRBJ2-7; D not certain. Trimming left V 3 bases short and J 1 base short, with 10 bases between. CDR3 size: 14 residues. CDR1 is SGHTA and CDR2 is FQGNSA in the germline V gene. CDR3 sequence reads: CASSLNPGSYEQYF. The CDR3 DNA follows: TGTGCCAGCAGCTTGAATCCTGGGTCCTACGAGCAGTACTTC.

This rearrangement joins TRBV5-6 to TRBJ2-5, with a tentative D call TRBD1 (6 bases). The last part of the DNA fits TRBJ2-7 better; the J call may be wrong. The CDR3 extends over 13 amino acids. CDR1 is SGHDT and CDR2 is YYEEEE in the germline V gene. The CDR3 loop is CATHNLQGNEQYF. As DNA, the CDR3 is TGTGCCACGCATAACCTACAGGGCAACGAGCAGTACTTC.

CDR3 protein: CASSTGLLGWYF. In nucleotides, the CDR3 is TGTGCCAGCAGCACGGGTCTCCTCGGATGGTACTTC. V gene TRBV7-6 combines with J gene TRBJ2-7, with no clear D. This CDR3 spans 12 amino acids. Germline V CDR1 and CDR2: SGHVS, FNYEAQ. Deletions cut 5 bases from V and 12 bases from J, with 17 bases between.

V and J are TRBV6-2 or TRBV6-3 and TRBJ1-1; TRBD1 matches at 9 bases. With 6 bases clipped from V and 0 bases from J, the junction kept 8 bases outside the gene matches. Germline CDR1 MNHEY, CDR2 SVGEGT. The CDR3 has 16 residues. The CDR3 is CASSEGTGFMNTEAFF. The CDR3 DNA sequence: TGTGCCAGCAGCGAAGGGACAGGGTTCATGAACACTGAAGCTTTCTTT.